The clone carrying this T cell receptor beta chain turned up a few times. Its antigen remains unidentified. These data belong to a study of T cell repertoires in cytomegalovirus infection. At the level of the study: Indicated by public TCR beta signatures were CMV infection and matching HLA type.

TCRdb used MiXCR to reprocess the reads, holding one entry per CDR3 protein. The data show around 900,000 distinct CDR3 sequences, roughly 30% seen once. The study, taken as a whole, reports: Across the ex vivo response, the dominant clonotypes were HLA-C-restricted CMV-specific TCR beta clonotypes. Public TCR beta family frequency separated CMV-and-HLA carriers, including in an independent cohort.

The CDR3 runs 14 residues. Trimming left V 1 base short and J 6 bases short, with 10 bases between. Germline V gene lookup returns CDR1 SEHNR and CDR2 FQNEAQ (reference sequence). Sequencing was performed on cultured CD8+ T cells from PBMCs, taken from culture after CMV antigen stimulation. This receptor was taken from a human donor in good health (CMV status not recorded). Some clones in this sample may be carry-over from other donors' samples. The rearrangement joins TRBV7-9 to TRBJ2-1; D remains unclear. Here the CDR3 DNA reads TGTGCCAGCAGCTTAGGGTTTTCAGGCAATGAGCAGTTCTTC. As protein: CASSLGFSGNEQFF.